A single sample gave rise to the 7 T cell receptor beta chains below, sequenced in a study of CD8 T cells in Susac syndrome. Random-hexamer reverse transcription was applied to 0.5 to 1 ug RNA. TCRdb fed the immunoSEQ multiplex PCR reads into MiXCR, producing one record per CDR3 protein. This repertoire shows about 440,000 distinct CDR3 sequences, 75% to 90% found once; its top ten account for about 0.12%. The sample taken for sequencing was CD8+ T cells from PBMCs. The receptors derive from a human donor with multiple sclerosis.

This sequence joins TRBV13 and TRBJ2-1, with TRBD1 matching over 12 bases. CDR1 is PRHDT, CDR2 FYEKMQ, per germline (reference sequence). The V segment lost 2 bases and the J segment 12 bases; nucleotides outside the gene matches: 17. The CDR3 covers 18 residues. CDR3 protein: CASSLLPGTGGTYGGQFF. The DNA for the CDR3 is TGTGCCAGCAGCTTACTACCCGGGACAGGGGGCACTTACGGTGGGCAGTTCTTC. The whole variable domain, filled in from reference TRBV13 and TRBJ2-1, reads AAGVIQSPRHLIKEKRETATLKCYPIPRHDTVYWYQQGPGQDPQFLISFYEKMQSDKGSIPDRFSAQQFSDYHSELNMSSLELGDSALYFCASSLLPGTGGTYGGQFFGPGTRLTVL.

V is TRBV2 and J is TRBJ1-1; TRBD1 aligns across 9 bases. The CDR3 length is 13 residues. CDR1 SNHLY and CDR2 FYNNEI come from the germline V gene. The CDR3 DNA is TGTGCAACAGAGGGACAGGGTCGTACTGAAGCTTTCTTT. Its protein is CATEGQGRTEAFF.

The chain combines TRBV28 with TRBJ2-7; weak D call: TRBD1 (5 bases). The germline gives CDR1 MDHEN, CDR2 SYDVKM. CDR3 length equals 13 residues. Trimming took 1 base from V and 5 from J, leaving 9 bases between them. The CDR3 region is CASSLSGYNEQYF. Here the CDR3 DNA reads TGTGCCAGCAGTTTATCAGGGTACAACGAGCAGTACTTC.

V gene TRBV29-1 combines with J gene TRBJ1-2, with TRBD1 matching over 8 bases. V was clipped by 7 bases and J by 8 bases; unmatched bases: 12. CDR1 and CDR2 from the germline V gene are SQVTM and ANQGSEA. The CDR3 runs 13 residues. CDR3 DNA: TGCAGCGCCCCGGACAGGGAAGGAGTGGGCTACACCTTC. This gives the protein CSAPDREGVGYTF. The entire variable domain, with the rest obtained from reference TRBV29-1 and TRBJ1-2, is as follows: SAVISQKPSRDICQRGTSLTIQCQVDSQVTMMFWYRQQPGQSLTLIATANQGSEATYESGFVIDKFPISRPNLTFSTLTVSNMSPEDSSIYLCSAPDREGVGYTFGSGTRLTVV.

As to this clonotype: The junction shows a germline mismatch at one end, possibly a read error. The chain employs TRBV15 and TRBJ2-5; D unclear. This CDR3 is built from 11 residues. Germline V gene data show CDR1 as LNHNV and CDR2 as YYDKDF (reference sequence). The DNA for the CDR3 is TGTGCCACCAGCGTGGACCGTGTTGCGGACTTC. Its translation is CATSVDRVADF.

The V call is TRBV7-6, the J call TRBJ2-7, with 7 nucleotides matching TRBD1. The ends lost 8 bases at V and 4 bases at J; junction bases unmatched: 8. The CDR3 is made up of 13 amino acids. Germline values: CDR1 SGHVS, CDR2 FNYEAQ. In nucleotides, the CDR3 is TGTGCCAGCGGGACAGCACAGGGATACGAGCAGTACTTC. Its protein product is CASGTAQGYEQYF.

V usage is TRBV27 and J usage is TRBJ2-1, with D maybe TRBD2 (5 bases). The germline V gene encodes CDR1 MNHEY and CDR2 SMNVEV (reference sequence). V was pared by 1 base and J by 8 bases, with 18 bases between. The CDR3 contains 16 residues. The CDR3 DNA sequence: TGTGCCAGCAGTTTATTCTTTCAAGCGGTTGGGGATGAGCAGTTCTTC. Amino acids: CASSLFFQAVGDEQFF.